This T cell receptor (beta chain) was recorded in a study of technical replicates of blood from a few donors (dated by TCRdb to about 2017). The library was built by means of the immunoSEQ multiplex PCR assay. TCRdb stores this immuneACCESS table with in-frame sequences only. Part of the clones is absent; in the studies checked, under half of the shortfall reflects unresolved V genes, and no reason is known for the rest. The table for this sample lists 50,000 to 70,000 clones; 85% to 90% of them were counted only once. The ten largest account for about 4.6% of the sample. Trimming accounts for 0 bases at V and 6 bases at J, while the number of junction bases matched to no gene is 7. From its cysteine to its phenylalanine, the CDR3 spans 16 amino acids. CDR3 DNA only is kept here, 48 bases in frame from base 1. Looking up the germline V gene (reference sequence) yields CDR1 SGHNT and CDR2 YYREEE. Of note for this clone: Its antigen remains unidentified. No base quality information exists; no much larger clone differs at one position.

Here the chain combines TRBV5-4 and TRBJ2-7, with 12 bases aligning to TRBD2. Sequencing used PBMCs. The sequence was collected from a human donor in good health. Some clones in this sample may be carry-over from other donors' samples. In nucleotide form, the sequence is TGTGCCAGCAGCTTGGTTGCTAGCGGGAGGGCCGCCGAGCAGTACTTC. It codes for CASSLVASGRAAEQYF.